A single sample is the source of the 31 T cell receptor beta chains below, sequenced in a study of cytomegalovirus exposure and HLA in healthy donors listed by TCRdb under 2017. The library was generated by the immunoSEQ multiplex PCR assay. The multiplex PCR relied on a mix of 60 forward primers for TCR Vbeta segments and 13 reverse primers for TCR Jbeta segments. This immuneACCESS table, as held by TCRdb, lists in-frame sequences with V and J called but not all clones. Of the missing ones, under half trace to an unresolved V gene in checked studies; the others have no known cause. A total of 200,000 or so clones appear in this sample, around 85% of them only once. 6.3% of the sample belongs to the ten largest clones. Sequencing was carried out using PBMCs. Receptors originate from a middle-aged man in good health and CMV-seropositive.

The chain joins TRBV9 to TRBJ2-7; possibly TRBD1 for D (5 bases). Germline V lookup: CDR1 SGDLS, CDR2 YYNGEE. The CDR3 spans 13 residues. V lost 0 bases to trimming and J lost 9 bases, with 13 bases between them. The CDR3 protein is CASSVAGPNGQYF. CDR3 DNA sequence: TGTGCCAGCAGCGTAGCAGGGCCCAACGGGCAGTACTTC.

CDR3 sequence (DNA): TGTGCCAGCAGTGACTCGCCGGGGTTAAATTCACCCCTCCACTTT. Translated, it gives CASSDSPGLNSPLHF. This chain connects TRBV6-4 to TRBJ1-6; D is ambiguous. The V gene's germline CDR1 is MRHNA and CDR2 SNTAGT. V shed 0 bases and J shed 7 bases, with 10 bases lying between them. This CDR3 region has 15 residues.

The gene calls are TRBV7-9 and TRBJ2-5; 10 bases are shared with TRBD2. This CDR3 contains 17 residues. Unmatched junction bases numbered 8, after V lost 2 bases and J lost 2 bases. CDR1 SEHNR and CDR2 FQNEAQ come from the germline V gene (reference sequence). As DNA, the CDR3 is TGTGCCAGCAGCTTACCTCCGGGACTAGCGATACAAGAGACCCAGTACTTC. Translated, it gives CASSLPPGLAIQETQYF.

V and J are TRBV9 and TRBJ2-7; 10 bases are shared with TRBD2. This CDR3 has 16 amino acids. From germline, CDR1 is SGDLS and CDR2 YYNGEE. The ends lost 2 bases at V and 2 bases at J; junction bases unmatched: 7. The CDR3 bases are TGTGCCAGCAGCGTCGCTGCTAGCGGGGGAACCTACGAGCAGTACTTC. This translates into CASSVAASGGTYEQYF.

The V and J genes are TRBV11-2 and TRBJ1-4; 7 nucleotides line up with TRBD1. J gave up 8 bases and V 7 bases, and 7 bases lay outside the gene matches. Germline V CDR1 and CDR2: SGHAT, FQNNGV. CDR3 length: 13 amino acids. Here the CDR3 reads CASTRGLWEKLFF. In DNA, the CDR3 is TGTGCCAGCACAAGGGGGCTTTGGGAAAAACTGTTTTTT.

The chain joins TRBV4-3 to TRBJ2-1; 10 bases are a match to TRBD1. V lost 4 bases to trimming and J lost 3 bases; unmatched junction nucleotides: 3. CDR3 length: 15 amino acids. The germline gives CDR1 LGHNA, CDR2 YSLEER. The CDR3 reads CASSRGTGDYNEQFF. The CDR3 DNA reads TGCGCCAGCAGCCGCGGGACAGGGGACTACAATGAGCAGTTCTTC.

V is TRBV25-1 and J is TRBJ2-1, with 11 nucleotides matching TRBD2. Trimming removed 3 bases from V and 5 bases from J; junction bases left unmatched: 3. CDR1 is MGHDK and CDR2 is SYGVNS in the germline V gene. The CDR3 has 15 amino acids. CDR3 loop: CASSDAGLADNEQFF. CDR3 sequence (DNA): TGTGCCAGCAGTGACGCGGGACTAGCGGACAATGAGCAGTTCTTC.

The V call is TRBV9, the J call TRBJ2-7; D might be TRBD2 (5 bases). The CDR3 runs to 13 residues. Per the germline V gene, CDR1 is SGDLS and CDR2 is YYNGEE. The V gene lost 0 bases and the J gene lost 6 bases, with 10 bases spanning the gap. The CDR3 coding sequence is TGTGCCAGCAGCGTAGCTGGACTTGGCGAGCAGTACTTC. Its translation is CASSVAGLGEQYF. The variable domain in full, completed from reference TRBV9 and TRBJ2-7, reads DSGVTQTPKHLITATGQRVTLRCSPRSGDLSVYWYQQSLDQGLQFLIQYYNGEERAKGNILERFSAQQFPDLHSELNLSSLELGDSALYFCASSVAGLGEQYFGPGTRLTVT.

The V gene is TRBV7-2, the J gene TRBJ2-2, with D tentatively TRBD2 (6 bases). The V end was cut by 1 base, the J end by 7 bases, with 25 bases between. The CDR3 runs 19 residues. Germline V lookup: CDR1 SGHTA, CDR2 FQGNSA. The CDR3 sequence is CASSLVRGHKLADDGELFF. CDR3 sequence (DNA): TGTGCCAGCAGCTTAGTAAGGGGCCATAAACTAGCAGACGACGGGGAGCTGTTTTTT.

CDR3 amino acids: CASSLGGVEAKNIQYF. CDR3 bases: TGTGCCAGCAGCCTGGGGGGAGTTGAGGCCAAAAACATTCAGTACTTC. This chain joins TRBV5-4 and TRBJ2-4, with D possibly being TRBD2 (6 bases). This CDR3 spans 16 amino acids. Trimming took 4 bases from V and 1 from J, leaving 15 bases between them. Germline values: CDR1 SGHNT, CDR2 YYREEE (reference sequence).

This chain uses TRBV6-1 with TRBJ2-7; possible D gene TRBD1, 6 bases. In germline, CDR1 is MNHNS, CDR2 SASEGT. The CDR3 is 16 residues long. V was cut by 4 bases and J by 3 bases, with 19 bases left in between. The CDR3 coding sequence is TGTGCCAGCAGTGTAGAACTGAGGACAGCAGTCTACGAGCAGTACTTC. Translation: CASSVELRTAVYEQYF.

The chain employs TRBV5-6 and TRBJ1-4; perhaps TRBD1 as D (5 bases). The length of the CDR3 is 15 residues. Germline V CDR1 and CDR2: SGHDT, YYEEEE. V shed 4 bases and J shed 11 bases, with 21 bases lying between them. CDR3 bases: TGTGCCAGCAGCGATAGAGCCGGTGTCGCAGGGAAACTGTTTTTT. Protein sequence: CASSDRAGVAGKLFF.

The chain combines TRBV5-4 with TRBJ1-1, with TRBD1 matching 10 bases. This CDR3 is built from 14 residues. Trimming cost V 2 bases and J 4 bases; bases outside gene matches: 2. The V gene's germline CDR1 is SGHNT and CDR2 YYREEE (reference sequence). The CDR3 sequence is CASSFRDRGTEAFF. The CDR3 DNA reads as TGTGCCAGCAGCTTCCGGGACAGGGGCACTGAAGCTTTCTTT.

This clone was counted a few times. This chain joins TRBV9 and TRBJ2-3; TRBD2 matches 8 bases. Germline CDR1 reads SGDLS; CDR2 reads YYNGEE. Trimming cost V 7 bases and J 3 bases; bases outside gene matches: 4. CDR3 length: 13 amino acids. The CDR3 sequence: CASDGGATDTQYF. CDR3 nucleotide sequence: TGTGCCAGCGACGGGGGGGCGACAGATACGCAGTATTTT.

There are a few counts of this clone. V and J are TRBV6-5 and TRBJ2-7; TRBD1 is a possible D gene (6 bases). The CDR3 contains 14 residues. Germline CDR1 reads MNHEY; CDR2 reads SVGAGI. Trimming left V 5 bases short and J 2 bases short, with 13 bases between. The DNA of the CDR3 is TGTGCCAGCAGTACTAACAGGGACACCTACGAGCAGTACTTC. Its protein product is CASSTNRDTYEQYF.

This sequence joins TRBV9 and TRBJ2-3, with a weak D call TRBD2 (5 bases). There are 16 residues in the CDR3. From germline, CDR1 is SGDLS and CDR2 YYNGEE. V dropped 0 bases and J dropped 3 bases, with 14 bases sitting between them. The CDR3 here is CASSVGASLLTDTQYF. The CDR3 DNA is TGTGCCAGCAGCGTAGGGGCTAGCTTGTTAACAGATACGCAGTATTTT.

The genes are TRBV7-2 and TRBJ1-5, with a weak D call TRBD1 (6 bases). Germline V lookup: CDR1 SGHTA, CDR2 FQGNSA. This CDR3 contains 15 residues. The germline V and J ends were trimmed by 4 bases and 3 bases, with 13 bases remaining between them. The CDR3 bases are TGTGCCAGCAGCTACCAAGGGGGAACCAATCAGCCCCAGCATTTT. Its protein product is CASSYQGGTNQPQHF.

The J gene is TRBJ2-1, the V gene TRBV28, with 8 bases aligning to TRBD2. This CDR3 comprises 14 residues. V lost 8 bases and J lost 4; bases outside the gene matches: 7. Germline CDR1 and CDR2: MDHEN and SYDVKM. CDR3 protein: CASLPGGPYNEQFF. The DNA for the CDR3 is TGTGCCAGCCTGCCGGGGGGGCCATACAATGAGCAGTTCTTC.

The genes are TRBV7-8 and TRBJ1-4; possible D gene TRBD1, 5 bases. This CDR3 has 16 amino acids. From germline, CDR1 is SGHVS and CDR2 FQNEAQ. Between the trimmed V and J ends, which lost 5 bases and 10 bases, there was a span of 23 bases. Here the CDR3 DNA reads TGTGCCAGCAGCCAATCAACAGGTTTTTTAATGAGAAAACTGTTTTTT. Its protein is CASSQSTGFLMRKLFF.

The chain couples TRBV28 to TRBJ2-3; D is possibly TRBD2 (5 bases). Trimming left V 7 bases short and J 0 bases short, with 14 bases between. Germline V gene sequence: CDR1 MDHEN, CDR2 SYDVKM. The CDR3 extends over 15 amino acids. The CDR3 here is CASKTPRGSTDTQYF. The DNA for the CDR3 is TGTGCCAGCAAGACTCCCCGGGGTAGCACAGATACGCAGTATTTT.

The chain joins TRBV9 to TRBJ1-1, with a tentative D call TRBD1 (5 bases). Per germline, CDR1 SGDLS and CDR2 YYNGEE. The CDR3 sequence is 15 residues long. Trimming stripped 3 bases from V and 10 bases from J, with 22 bases between. DNA for the CDR3: TGTGCCAGCAGCGAGGAGGAGGGGAACTTGGCCACAGCTTTCTTT. It encodes CASSEEEGNLATAFF. The full variable domain, with the rest looked up from reference TRBV9 and TRBJ1-1, is DSGVTQTPKHLITATGQRVTLRCSPRSGDLSVYWYQQSLDQGLQFLIQYYNGEERAKGNILERFSAQQFPDLHSELNLSSLELGDSALYFCASSEEEGNLATAFFGQGTRLTVV.

This clone was seen a single time. The rearrangement joins TRBV5-4 to TRBJ2-5; 8 bases fit TRBD2. The DNA matches TRBJ2-7 better at its end, which makes the J call doubtful. CDR1 and CDR2 (germline): SGHNT, YYREEE (reference sequence). CDR3 size: 16 residues. The DNA for the CDR3 is TGTGCCAGCAGCCCCGGGGCCGGGACTAGAGTCTACGAGCAGTACTTC. Amino acids: CASSPGAGTRVYEQYF.

This chain links TRBV5-1 with TRBJ2-7; TRBD1 matches 11 bases. CDR1 SGHRS and CDR2 YFSETQ come from the germline V gene. V was pared by 6 bases and J by 6 bases, with 11 bases of the junction left unmatched. The CDR3 runs 15 residues. The CDR3 nucleotides read TGCGCCAGCAATTTCCGGGACAGGGGGTTGGGCGAGCAGTACTTC. This encodes CASNFRDRGLGEQYF.

The chain carries TRBV27 and TRBJ1-1; 7 bases align to TRBD1. Germline V gene lookup returns CDR1 MNHEY and CDR2 SMNVEV (reference sequence). After removal of 1 base from V and 6 bases from J, the junction contained 8 bases not matched to a gene. This CDR3 comprises 15 residues. The CDR3 DNA reads as TGTGCCAGCAGTTTATTTAGGTGGGACAGATCTGAAGCTTTCTTT. This gives the protein CASSLFRWDRSEAFF.

This clone was counted between two and nine times. The chain recombines TRBV5-6 with TRBJ1-5, with 7 bases identical to TRBD1. V shed 3 bases and J 5 bases; nucleotides not matched to a gene: 8. Germline V gene sequence: CDR1 SGHDT, CDR2 YYEEEE. The CDR3 totals 15 residues. Here the CDR3 DNA reads TGTGCCAGCAGCTCGTTGGATCAGGGGGATCAGCCCCAGCATTTT. Translated, it gives CASSSLDQGDQPQHF.

Only one count was recorded for this clone. The V call is TRBV14, the J call TRBJ1-3; D gene ambiguous. The CDR3 has 16 amino acids. Germline V gives CDR1 SGHDN, CDR2 FVKESK. V lost 0 bases and J 0 bases, leaving 9 bases between the germline ends. CDR3 nucleotides: TGTGCCAGCAGCCAAGATCCCGTAATCTCTGGAAACACCATATATTTT. This gives the protein CASSQDPVISGNTIYF.

This chain joins TRBV9 and TRBJ2-2; 10 nucleotides align to TRBD2. The CDR3 spans 16 residues. Germline assignment: CDR1 SGDLS and CDR2 YYNGEE. Trimming at V came to 4 bases and at J to 4 bases, leaving 7 bases not matched to a gene. CDR3 nucleotide sequence: TGTGCCAGCAGCATCCTAGCGGGGGACGGCACCGGGGAGCTGTTTTTT. Translating it yields CASSILAGDGTGELFF. The full variable domain, its missing parts supplied by reference TRBV9 and TRBJ2-2, is DSGVTQTPKHLITATGQRVTLRCSPRSGDLSVYWYQQSLDQGLQFLIQYYNGEERAKGNILERFSAQQFPDLHSELNLSSLELGDSALYFCASSILAGDGTGELFFGEGSRLTVL.

On this clone itself: The identical CDR3 is also encoded by other nucleotide sequences in the sample. The chain has TRBV5-4 and TRBJ2-3; 8 positions match TRBD2. Germline trimming cut 0 bases from V and 3 bases from J; bases unmatched to any gene: 0. Germline CDR1 and CDR2: SGHNT and YYREEE (reference sequence). The CDR3 is 14 residues long. The CDR3 DNA reads as TGTGCCAGCAGCTTGGGCGGGGGGACAGATACGCAGTATTTT. This sequence encodes CASSLGGGTDTQYF.

This clone was seen a few times. The J gene is TRBJ1-6, the V gene TRBV6-5; D gene uncertain. CDR1 is MNHEY and CDR2 is SVGAGI in the germline V gene. Trimming removed 4 bases from V and 7 bases from J, with 17 bases in between. The CDR3 is made up of 16 amino acids. CDR3 in DNA: TGTGCCAGCAGTTCTACGAGAGGTTTCGGGAATTCACCCCTCCACTTT. Translated: CASSSTRGFGNSPLHF.

The V gene is TRBV19, the J gene TRBJ1-2; a possible D gene is TRBD1 (6 bases). The CDR3 runs 16 residues. Germline CDR1 LNHDA, CDR2 SQIVND (reference sequence). V shed 5 bases and J shed 4 bases, with 20 bases lying between them. The CDR3 here is CASSDGGPGGGYGYTF. The CDR3 region has the DNA TGTGCCAGTAGTGACGGGGGGCCAGGCGGTGGCTATGGCTACACCTTC.

The rearrangement joins TRBV18 to TRBJ1-2; D gene unclear. This CDR3 is 15 amino acids long. V was clipped by 3 bases and J by 4 bases, with 15 bases between them. CDR1 KGHSH and CDR2 LQKENI come from the germline V gene. CDR3 nucleotide sequence: TGTGCCAGCTCACCCGACTCGAGTTCTATCTATGGCTACACCTTC. Residues: CASSPDSSSIYGYTF.